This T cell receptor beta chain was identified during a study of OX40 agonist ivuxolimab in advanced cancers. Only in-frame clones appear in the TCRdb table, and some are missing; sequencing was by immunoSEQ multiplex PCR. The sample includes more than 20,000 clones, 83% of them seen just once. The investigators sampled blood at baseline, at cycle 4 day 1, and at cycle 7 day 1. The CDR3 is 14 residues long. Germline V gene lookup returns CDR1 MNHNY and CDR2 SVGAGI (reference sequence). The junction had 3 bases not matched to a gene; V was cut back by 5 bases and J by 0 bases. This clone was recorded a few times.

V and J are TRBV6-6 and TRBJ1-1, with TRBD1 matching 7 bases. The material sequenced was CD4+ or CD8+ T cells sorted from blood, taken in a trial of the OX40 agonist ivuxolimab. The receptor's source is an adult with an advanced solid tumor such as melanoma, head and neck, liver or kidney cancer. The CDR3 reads CASSPGQVNTEAFF. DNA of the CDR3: TGTGCCAGCAGTCCTGGACAGGTGAACACTGAAGCTTTCTTT.